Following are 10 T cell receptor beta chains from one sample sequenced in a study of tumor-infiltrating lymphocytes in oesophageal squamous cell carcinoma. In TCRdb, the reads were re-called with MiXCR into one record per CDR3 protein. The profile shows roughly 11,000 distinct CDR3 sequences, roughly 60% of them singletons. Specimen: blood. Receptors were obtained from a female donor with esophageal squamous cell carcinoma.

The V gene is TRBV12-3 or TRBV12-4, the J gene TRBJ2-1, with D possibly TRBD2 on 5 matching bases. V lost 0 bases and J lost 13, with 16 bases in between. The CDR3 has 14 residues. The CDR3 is CASSLAGATETQFF. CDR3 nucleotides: TGTGCCAGCAGTTTAGCGGGAGCCACAGAGACCCAGTTCTTC.

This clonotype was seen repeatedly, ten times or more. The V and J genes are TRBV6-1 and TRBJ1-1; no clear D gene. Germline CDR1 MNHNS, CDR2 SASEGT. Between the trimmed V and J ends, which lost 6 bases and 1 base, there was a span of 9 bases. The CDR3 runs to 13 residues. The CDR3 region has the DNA TGTGCCAGCAGATCTCAAGAGAACACTGAAGCTTTCTTT. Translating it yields CASRSQENTEAFF.

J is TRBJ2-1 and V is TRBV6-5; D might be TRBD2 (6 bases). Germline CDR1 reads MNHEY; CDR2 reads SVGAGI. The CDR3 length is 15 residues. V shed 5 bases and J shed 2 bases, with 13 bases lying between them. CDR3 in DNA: TGTGCCAGCAGTCTGGGGGGATTGACCTACAATGAGCAGTTCTTC. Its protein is CASSLGGLTYNEQFF.

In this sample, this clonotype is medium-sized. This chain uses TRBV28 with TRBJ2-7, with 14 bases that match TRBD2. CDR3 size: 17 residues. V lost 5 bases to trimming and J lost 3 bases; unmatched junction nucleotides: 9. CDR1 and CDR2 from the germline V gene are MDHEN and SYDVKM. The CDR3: CASSPLGLAGGVYEQYF. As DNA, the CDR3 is TGTGCCAGCAGTCCGCTCGGACTAGCGGGAGGAGTCTACGAGCAGTACTTC.

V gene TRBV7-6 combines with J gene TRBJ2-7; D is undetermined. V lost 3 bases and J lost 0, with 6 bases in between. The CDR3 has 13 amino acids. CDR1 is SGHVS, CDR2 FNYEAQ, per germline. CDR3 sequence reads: CASSFQYSYEQYF. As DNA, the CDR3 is TGTGCCAGCAGCTTTCAGTACTCCTACGAGCAGTACTTC.

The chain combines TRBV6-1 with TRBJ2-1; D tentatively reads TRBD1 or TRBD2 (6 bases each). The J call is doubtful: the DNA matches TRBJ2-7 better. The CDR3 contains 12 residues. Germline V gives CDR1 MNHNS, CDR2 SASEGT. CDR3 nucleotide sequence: TGTGCCAGCGGGGGGCATTCCTACGAGCAGTACTTC. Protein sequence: CASGGHSYEQYF.

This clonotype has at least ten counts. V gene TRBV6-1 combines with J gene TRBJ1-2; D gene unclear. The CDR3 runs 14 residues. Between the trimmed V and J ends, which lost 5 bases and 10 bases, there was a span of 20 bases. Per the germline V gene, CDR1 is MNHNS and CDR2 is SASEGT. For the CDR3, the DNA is TGTGCCAGCAGTTATTCCCCTACCGGCAACCCCTACACCTTC. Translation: CASSYSPTGNPYTF.

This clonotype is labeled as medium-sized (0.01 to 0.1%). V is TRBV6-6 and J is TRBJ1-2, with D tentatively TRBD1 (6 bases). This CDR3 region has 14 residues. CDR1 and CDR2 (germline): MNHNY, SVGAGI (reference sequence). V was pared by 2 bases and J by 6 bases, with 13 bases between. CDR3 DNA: TGTGCCAGCAGTTACCGGGGGCACGAAGATGGCTACACCTTC. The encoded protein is CASSYRGHEDGYTF.

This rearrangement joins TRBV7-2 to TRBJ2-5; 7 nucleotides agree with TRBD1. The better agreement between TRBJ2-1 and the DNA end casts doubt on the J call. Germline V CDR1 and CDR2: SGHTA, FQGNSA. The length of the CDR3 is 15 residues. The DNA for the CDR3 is TGTGCCAGCAGCTTACTACAGGGGCCTACTGGTGAGCAGTTCTTC. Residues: CASSLLQGPTGEQFF.

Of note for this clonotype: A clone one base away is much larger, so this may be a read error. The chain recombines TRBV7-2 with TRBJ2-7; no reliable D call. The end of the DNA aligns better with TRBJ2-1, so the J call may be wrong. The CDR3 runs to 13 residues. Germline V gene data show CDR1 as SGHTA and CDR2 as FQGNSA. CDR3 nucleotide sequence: TGTGCCAGCACCCGATCAAGGACCTACGAGCAGTTCTTC. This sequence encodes CASTRSRTYEQFF.